This passage covers 15 T cell receptor beta chains from one sample sequenced in a study of T-cell memory formation after mild COVID-19. A single record per CDR3 protein comes from TCRdb applying MiXCR to the 5' RACE reads. The sample carries around 210,000 distinct CDR3 sequences, 9% to 10% recorded once. The material sequenced was PBMCs or a T cell subset sorted from them (not recorded which). Every receptor here comes from a man younger than 30 who had mild COVID-19 (a few samples of this study predate the infection). Cell type and time point are not known.

This clonotype showed up just a few times. This chain uses TRBV21-1 with TRBJ1-4; the listed D gene, TRBD1, was not tested against the DNA. TRBV21-1 is annotated as a pseudogene. The CDR3 runs to 14 residues. This CDR3 is CASDGTGWWEKLFF. The CDR3 nucleotides read TGTGCCAGCGATGGTACAGGGTGGTGGGAAAAACTGTTTTTT.

This clonotype was observed a few times. J is TRBJ2-3 and V is TRBV20-1; 9 bases are shared with TRBD2. This CDR3 has 15 residues. In germline, CDR1 is DFQATT, CDR2 SNEGSKA (reference sequence). V lost 1 base, J lost 4 bases, and 6 bases stayed unmatched. CDR3 sequence reads: CSARVPSGVADTQYF. CDR3 in DNA: TGCAGTGCTAGAGTGCCTAGCGGGGTCGCAGATACGCAGTATTTT.

The rearrangement joins TRBV9 to TRBJ1-5, with unresolved D. The germline CDR1 and CDR2 sequences are SGDLS and YYNGEE. CDR3 size: 15 residues. Trimming removed 0 bases at V and 5 bases at J, with 12 bases between. The CDR3 DNA reads TGTGCCAGCAGCGTAGAAGGAGGGTCCGATCAGCCCCAGCATTTT. Translation: CASSVEGGSDQPQHF.

A few counts support this clonotype. Its ends do not fully match the called genes, so a read error is possible. The CDR3 bases are TGTGCCACCAGCAGAGATAAGAGGCAGGCCCCATTTCTGAACTTC. Translation: CATSRDKRQAPFLNF. The chain couples TRBV15 to TRBJ2-5; D not resolved. Germline-derived CDR1 and CDR2 are LNHNV and YYDKDF (reference sequence). The CDR3 is 15 amino acids. The variable domain in full, completed from reference TRBV15 and TRBJ2-5, reads DAMVIQNPRYQVTQFGKPVTLSCSQTLNHNVMYWYQQKSSQAPKLLFHYYDKDFNNEADTPDNFQSRRPNTSFCFLDIRSPGLGDTAMYLCATSRDKRQAPFLNFGPGTRLLVL.

The chain joins TRBV6-5 to TRBJ1-1; D is perhaps TRBD1 (6 bases). The CDR3 contains 16 residues. Trimming took 3 bases from V and 1 from J, leaving 15 bases between them. CDR1 and CDR2 (germline): MNHEY, SVGAGI. The CDR3 nucleotides are TGTGCCAGCAGTTATCTGACCAGGGGCCGGAACACTGAAGCTTTCTTT. It yields the protein CASSYLTRGRNTEAFF.

In its sample, this clonotype was seen a few times. V and J are TRBV6-2 or TRBV6-3 and TRBJ1-1, with D tentatively TRBD1 (5 bases). Germline V gene data show CDR1 as MNHEY and CDR2 as SVGEGT. The CDR3 consists of 13 residues. V was shortened by 7 bases and J by 1 base, with 10 bases between the two germline ends. In DNA form, the CDR3 reads TGTGCCAGCATGGACACGCGGAACACTGAAGCTTTCTTT. Protein: CASMDTRNTEAFF.

This chain connects TRBV20-1 to TRBJ2-2, with D uncertain. The CDR3 contains 14 residues. The germline CDR1 and CDR2 sequences are DFQATT and SNEGSKA (reference sequence). Trimming left V 7 bases short and J 0 bases short, with 12 bases between. CDR3 sequence (DNA): TGCAGTGTTCACTCACAGACGAACACCGGGGAGCTGTTTTTT. Residues: CSVHSQTNTGELFF.

V and J are TRBV4-2 and TRBJ2-5, with TRBD2 matching 11 bases. Looked up from germline, CDR1 is LGHNA and CDR2 is YNFKEQ. Trimming cost V 0 bases and J 7 bases; bases outside gene matches: 7. The CDR3 is 16 amino acids. The CDR3 reads CASSQDRTSGGSTQYF. Written as DNA, the CDR3 is TGTGCCAGCAGCCAAGATAGAACTAGCGGGGGATCGACCCAGTACTTC.

This clonotype was observed at least ten times. The chain has TRBV5-1 and TRBJ2-1; perhaps TRBD1 as D (5 bases). In germline, CDR1 is SGHRS, CDR2 YFSETQ. V was cut by 4 bases and J by 2 bases, with 13 bases left in between. The CDR3 has 15 residues. The CDR3 DNA reads TGCGCCAGCAGCCCCAGGGCCAGTCCCTACAATGAGCAGTTCTTC. This encodes CASSPRASPYNEQFF.

A few counts support this clonotype. The chain has TRBV12-3 or TRBV12-4 and TRBJ2-3; D possibly corresponds to TRBD1 (6 bases). The CDR3 spans 14 residues. The germline V and J ends were trimmed by 7 bases and 6 bases, with 17 bases remaining between them. CDR3 DNA sequence: TGTGCCAGCACCCAAGGCAGGGGATGGGATACGCAGTATTTT. This translates into CASTQGRGWDTQYF.

In this sample, this clonotype turned up many times. The gene calls are TRBV5-1 and TRBJ1-2; the D gene is possibly TRBD1 (5 bases). Germline CDR1 SGHRS, CDR2 YFSETQ. CDR3 length equals 13 residues. The V end was cut by 0 bases, the J end by 8 bases, with 11 bases between. Here the CDR3 DNA reads TGCGCCAGCAGCTTGGGGGGCTCGAAAGGCTACACCTTC. This codes for CASSLGGSKGYTF.

At least ten counts were recorded for this clonotype. The chain links TRBV28 to TRBJ2-7; D gene uncertain. This CDR3 region has 11 residues. V was trimmed by 4 bases and J by 3 bases, leaving 4 bases between them. Germline-derived CDR1 and CDR2 are MDHEN and SYDVKM. CDR3 sequence (DNA): TGTGCCAGCAGTTCTCTCTACGAGCAGTACGTC. It encodes CASSSLYEQYV.

The chain uses TRBV7-2 and TRBJ1-5; D unresolved. The CDR3 spans 14 residues. Germline CDR1 SGHTA, CDR2 FQGNSA. The V end was cut by 3 bases, the J end by 4 bases, with 10 bases between. CDR3 in DNA: TGTGCCAGCAGCTTGGAGGTTGTGAATCAGCCCCAGCATTTT. Translation gives CASSLEVVNQPQHF.

This rearrangement joins TRBV28 to TRBJ2-6; D remains unclear. From germline, CDR1 is MDHEN and CDR2 SYDVKM. Trimming removed 3 bases at V and 11 bases at J, with 14 bases between. The CDR3 consists of 14 residues. The CDR3 is CASSFRGRLDVLTF. The CDR3 nucleotides read TGTGCCAGCAGTTTTCGCGGCAGGCTGGACGTCCTGACTTTC.

The chain is built from TRBV4-3 and TRBJ1-2, with TRBD1 as a possible D gene (5 bases). Germline loops: CDR1 LGHNA, CDR2 YSLEER. The CDR3 is 15 amino acids. V lost 0 bases to trimming and J lost 7 bases, with 15 bases between them. The CDR3 sequence is CASSQDPGREAGYTF. The CDR3 DNA reads TGCGCCAGCAGCCAAGATCCAGGGCGGGAGGCTGGCTACACCTTC.